The clone carrying this T cell receptor beta chain was seen ten or more times. CDR1 is MNHEY and CDR2 is SVGEGT in the germline V gene. This CDR3 region has 17 residues. V lost 2 bases and J 2 bases, leaving 19 bases between the germline ends. TCRdb recomputed calls from the reads with MiXCR, one row per CDR3 protein. The table shows around 50,000 distinct CDR3 sequences, with under 8.5% occurring only once. This sample stems from a study of patients with pleural tuberculosis. The sequence was obtained from a human donor with pleural tuberculosis. This sequence joins TRBV6-2 or TRBV6-3 and TRBJ2-7; the D gene is possibly TRBD2 (5 bases). CDR3 sequence (DNA): TGTGCCAGCAGTTACGGCGGGTGGGCCGAACGCCCCTACGAGCAGTACTTC. Amino acid sequence: CASSYGGWAERPYEQYF.